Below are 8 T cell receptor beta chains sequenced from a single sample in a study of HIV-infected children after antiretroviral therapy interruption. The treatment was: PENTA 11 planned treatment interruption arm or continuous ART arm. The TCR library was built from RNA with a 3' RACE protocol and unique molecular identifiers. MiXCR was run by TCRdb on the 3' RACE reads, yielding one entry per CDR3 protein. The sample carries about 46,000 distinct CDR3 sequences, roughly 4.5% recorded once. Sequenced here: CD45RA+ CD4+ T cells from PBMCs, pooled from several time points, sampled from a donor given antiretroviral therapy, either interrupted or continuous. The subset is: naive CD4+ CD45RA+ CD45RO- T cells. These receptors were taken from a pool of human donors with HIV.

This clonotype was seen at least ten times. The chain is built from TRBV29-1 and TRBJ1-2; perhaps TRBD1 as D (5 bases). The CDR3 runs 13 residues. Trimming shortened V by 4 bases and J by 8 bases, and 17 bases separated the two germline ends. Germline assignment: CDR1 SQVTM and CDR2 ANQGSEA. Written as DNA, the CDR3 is TGCAGCGTTGTTTGGCAGGGTGGTCGGGGCTACACCTTC. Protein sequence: CSVVWQGGRGYTF.

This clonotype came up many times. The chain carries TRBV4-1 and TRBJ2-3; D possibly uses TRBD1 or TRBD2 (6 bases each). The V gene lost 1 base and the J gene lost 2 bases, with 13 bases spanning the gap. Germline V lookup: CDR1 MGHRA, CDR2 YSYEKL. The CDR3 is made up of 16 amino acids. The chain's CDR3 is CASSQVGGPLTDTQYF. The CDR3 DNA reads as TGCGCCAGCAGCCAAGTGGGGGGCCCCCTCACAGATACGCAGTATTTT.

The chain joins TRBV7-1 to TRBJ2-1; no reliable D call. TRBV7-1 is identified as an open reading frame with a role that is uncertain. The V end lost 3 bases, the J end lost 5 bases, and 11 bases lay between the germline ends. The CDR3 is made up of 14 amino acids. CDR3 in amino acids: CASSSWGSNNEQFF. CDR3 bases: TGTGCCAGCAGCTCGTGGGGTAGCAACAATGAGCAGTTCTTC.

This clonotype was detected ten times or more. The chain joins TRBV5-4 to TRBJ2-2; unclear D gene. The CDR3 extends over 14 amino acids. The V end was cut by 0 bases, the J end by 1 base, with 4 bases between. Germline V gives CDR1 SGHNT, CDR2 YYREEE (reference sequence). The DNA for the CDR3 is TGTGCCAGCAGCTTGGACAGGAACACCGGGGAGCTGTTTTTT. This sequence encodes CASSLDRNTGELFF.

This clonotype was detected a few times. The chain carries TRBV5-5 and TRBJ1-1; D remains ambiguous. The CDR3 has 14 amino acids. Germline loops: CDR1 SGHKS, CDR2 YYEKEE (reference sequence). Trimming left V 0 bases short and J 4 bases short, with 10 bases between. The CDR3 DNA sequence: TGTGCCAGCAGCTTGGTCTCGCGGGGCACTGAAGCTTTCTTT. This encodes CASSLVSRGTEAFF.

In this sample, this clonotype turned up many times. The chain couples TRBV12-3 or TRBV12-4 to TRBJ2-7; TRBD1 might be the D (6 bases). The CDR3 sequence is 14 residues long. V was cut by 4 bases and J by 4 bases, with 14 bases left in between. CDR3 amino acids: CASSSQGMVYEQYF. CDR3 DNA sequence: TGTGCCAGCAGTTCTCAGGGGATGGTGTACGAGCAGTACTTC.

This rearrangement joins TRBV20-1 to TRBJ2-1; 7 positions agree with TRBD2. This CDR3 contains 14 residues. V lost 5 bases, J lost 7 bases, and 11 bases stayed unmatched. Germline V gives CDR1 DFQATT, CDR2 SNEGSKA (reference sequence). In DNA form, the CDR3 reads TGCAGTGCTGGGGACCACGGGGGGTGGAATGAGCAGTTCTTC. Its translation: CSAGDHGGWNEQFF.

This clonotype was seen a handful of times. CDR3 DNA sequence: TGCAGTGCTACCGGGGTCGTGAACACTGAAGCTTTCTTT. Its translation is CSATGVVNTEAFF. This rearrangement joins TRBV20-1 to TRBJ1-1; D is ambiguous. Germline CDR1 and CDR2: DFQATT and SNEGSKA (reference sequence). The V and J ends lost 4 bases and 0 bases respectively, with 9 bases between them. This CDR3 region has 13 residues.